A selection of T cell receptor beta chains follows, all from one sample in a study of beta chain features in type 1 diabetes. Profiled with immunoSEQ multiplex PCR; TCRdb holds only in-frame clones, not every one. The table has hundreds of thousands of clones, approximately 30% seen once. The sample consisted of naive CD4+ T cells from blood. Receptors were obtained from a man aged 18 to 30 in good health. Each CDR3 is given with its conserved first and last residue. The order of the fields is V gene, J gene, D gene, clone size, CDR3 protein, CDR3 DNA. The D gene is left open where the match is weak. Size is stated for part of the rows, as once, few or many counts, or as a class when the clone is expanded.

>TRBV29-1|TRBJ2-1|TRBD1|few
CSVEPDRAGEQFF
TGCAGCGTTGAACCAGACAGGGCTGGTGAGCAGTTCTTC
>TRBV13|TRBJ2-2|.|.
CASSPRYTGELFF
TGTGCCAGCAGCCCCCGGTACACCGGGGAGCTGTTTTTT
>TRBV7-2|TRBJ1-5|TRBD1|.
CASSLVGQSNQPQHF
TGTGCCAGCAGCTTGGTGGGACAGAGCAATCAGCCCCAGCATTTT
>TRBV30|TRBJ2-5|.|.
CAWGLGGVQEQYF
TGTGCCTGGGGTCTCGGCGGAGTGCAAGAGCAGTACTTC
>TRBV10-3|TRBJ2-3|TRBD2|.
CAISDGRGFEGTQYF
TGTGCCATCAGTGATGGGCGGGGGTTCGAAGGTACGCAGTATTTT
>TRBV29-1|TRBJ1-1|.|few
CSVSDGLEAFF
TGCAGCGTGTCCGATGGGTTGGAAGCTTTCTTT
>TRBV19|TRBJ2-1|.|few
CASSILRAQNEQFF
TGTGCCAGTAGTATTTTGCGGGCCCAAAATGAGCAGTTCTTC
>TRBV5-1|TRBJ2-5|.|.
CASSLNQETQYF
TGCGCCAGCAGCTTGAACCAAGAGACCCAGTACTTC
>TRBV10-3|TRBJ2-1|.|few
CAISESRGLYNEQFF
TGTGCCATCAGTGAGTCGCGAGGTTTGTACAATGAGCAGTTCTTC
>TRBV2|TRBJ2-7|TRBD2|.
CASVVDLAGVGEQYF
TGTGCCAGCGTTGTTGATTTAGCGGGAGTTGGCGAGCAGTACTTC
>TRBV18|TRBJ2-7|.|.
CASSPGIHYEQYF
TGTGCCAGCTCACCCGGGATACACTACGAGCAGTACTTC
>TRBV13|TRBJ1-3|.|.
CASSYGRLGNTIYF
TGTGCCAGCAGCTACGGGAGACTTGGAAACACCATATATTTT
>TRBV7-3|TRBJ2-7|.|.
CASSLSGLAYEQYF
TGTGCCAGCAGCTTAAGTGGGCTAGCCTACGAGCAGTACTTC
>TRBV30|TRBJ2-7|TRBD1|.
CAWSVGTGVYEQYF
TGTGCCTGGAGTGTTGGGACAGGGGTCTACGAGCAGTACTTC